This T cell receptor (beta chain) was sequenced for a study of control samples from healthy donors and cancer patients. V was trimmed by 5 bases and J by 0 bases, leaving 7 bases between them. CDR3 length: 13 residues. Per germline, CDR1 SGHTA and CDR2 FQGNSA. Assay: immunoSEQ multiplex PCR; the TCRdb copy retains only in-frame clones and omits some. The sample has 100,000 to 150,000 clones, 90% to 95% seen once; the top ten hold more than 1.5%. The genes are TRBV7-2 and TRBJ1-1; D unclear. The sample comprised PBMCs. The sequence was obtained from a man in his forties or fifties with head and neck cancer. The CDR3 DNA follows: TGTGCCAGCAGCCGGGTTTTGAACACTGAAGCTTTCTTT. As protein: CASSRVLNTEAFF. Filled out from reference TRBV7-2 and TRBJ1-1, the complete variable domain reads GAGVSQSPSNKVTEKGKDVELRCDPISGHTALYWYRQSLGQGLEFLIYFQGNSAPDKSGLPSDRFSAERTGGSVSTLTIQRTQQEDSAVYLCASSRVLNTEAFFGQGTRLTVV.